This note documents a single T cell receptor (beta chain) sequence. The data were obtained in a study of cytomegalovirus exposure and HLA in healthy donors. The PCR had 60 Vbeta and 13 Jbeta primers. TCRdb's table, derived via immunoSEQ multiplex PCR, lists solely in-frame clones and lacks some. Counted here are over 150,000 clones, around 80% occurring once; the ten biggest clones make up 3% to 4%. The CDR3 consists of 13 residues. Trimming stripped 2 bases from V and 5 bases from J, with 10 bases between. CDR1 is MNHEY and CDR2 is SMNVEV in the germline V gene (reference sequence). The receptor was isolated from a woman aged 40 to 55 in good health and CMV-seronegative. V and J are TRBV27 and TRBJ2-7, with TRBD2 as a possible D gene (6 bases). The sequenced material came from PBMCs. CDR3 loop: CASSLEGGNEQYF. The CDR3 bases are TGTGCCAGCAGTTTAGAGGGAGGCAACGAGCAGTACTTC.